A single T cell receptor beta chain is shown here with its context. Trimming at V came to 4 bases and at J to 4 bases, leaving 4 bases not matched to a gene. Germline lookup yields CDR1 SGHNT and CDR2 YYREEE (reference sequence). The length of the CDR3 is 15 residues. Per the original methods: Using reference gene primer amplification, nucleated cell counts were estimated. Sequencing was performed with immunoSEQ multiplex PCR; in TCRdb, only in-frame clones are kept and a portion is missing. The V and J calls and clone size were taken over from that table, and D and trimming were inferred from the DNA. The table records a few hundred thousand clones, around four fifths of them present only once. These data belong to a study of blood T cell repertoires in COVID-19. Study-wide background: The samples span acute and convalescent COVID-19 from the United States, Italy and Spain. PBMCs, B-cell-depleted T cells, or T cells were the source of the cDNA or gDNA that made up the material.

This clonotype was obtained from a young man with active or convalescent COVID-19. V gene TRBV5-4 combines with J gene TRBJ2-7; 14 bases fit TRBD2. Sequenced: peripheral blood. The CDR3 region has the DNA TGTGCCAGCAGCGGGACTAGCGGGAGAATTTACGAGCAGTACTTC. Protein sequence: CASSGTSGRIYEQYF.